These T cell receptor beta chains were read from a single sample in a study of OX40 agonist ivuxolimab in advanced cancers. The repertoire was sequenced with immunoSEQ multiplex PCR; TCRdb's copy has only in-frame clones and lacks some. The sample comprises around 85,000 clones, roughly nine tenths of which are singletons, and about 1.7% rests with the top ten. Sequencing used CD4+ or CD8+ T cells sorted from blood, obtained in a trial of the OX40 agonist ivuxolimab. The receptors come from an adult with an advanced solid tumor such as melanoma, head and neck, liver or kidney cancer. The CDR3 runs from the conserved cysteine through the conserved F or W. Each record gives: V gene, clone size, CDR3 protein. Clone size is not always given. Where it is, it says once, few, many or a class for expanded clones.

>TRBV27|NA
CASSWGASGANVLTF
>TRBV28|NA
CASRPPSGTGSTGELFF
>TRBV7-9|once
CASSLEAINEKLFF
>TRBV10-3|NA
CAISGDRDYNEQFF
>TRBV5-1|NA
CASSFSRGYEQYF
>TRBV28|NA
CASRVDRGSGNTIYF
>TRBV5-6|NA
CASSLRRQGDEKLFF
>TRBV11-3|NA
CASSLGSGQKADTQYF
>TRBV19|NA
CASSIGAGDTQYF
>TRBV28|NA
CASNLDNIGELFF
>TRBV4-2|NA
CASRLRDRGQQNTEAFF
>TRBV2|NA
CASSQGVDTQYF
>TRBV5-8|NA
CASSFSGTLNTGELFF
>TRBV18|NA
CASSPPGRGYEQYF
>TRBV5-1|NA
CASSLEPGTRTYEQYF
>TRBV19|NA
CASSIDSQTYYEQYF
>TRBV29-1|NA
CSVGTAYNEQFF
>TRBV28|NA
CASSLYLPRKYSTDTQYF
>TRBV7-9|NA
CASSVRRTSDEQFF
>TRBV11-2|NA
CASSLETGYNSGANVLTF
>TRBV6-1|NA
CASIGIEAFF
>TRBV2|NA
CASSWQGASQETQYF
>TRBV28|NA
CASTPLDRVETEAFF
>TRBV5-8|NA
CASRRGTGANVLTF
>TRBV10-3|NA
CAIRLAKGTGELFF
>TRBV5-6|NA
CASSWDSQETQYF
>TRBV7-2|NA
CASSTRDRATEAFF
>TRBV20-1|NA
CSARLETQYF
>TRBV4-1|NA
CASSQWRASGRKNTGELFF
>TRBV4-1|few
CASSPRDRFYEQYF
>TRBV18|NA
CASSPTGMKETQYF
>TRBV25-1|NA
CASSVTGNYGYTF
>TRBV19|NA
CASSIDPTGGSNQPQHF
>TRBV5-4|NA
CASSRTEQETQYF
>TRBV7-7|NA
CASSLYGGPDTQYF
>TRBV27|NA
CAIPLAPSQETQYF
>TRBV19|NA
CASRGQSSYEQYF
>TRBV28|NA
CASSFTTGLNTQYF
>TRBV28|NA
CASSSPPHRNEQYF
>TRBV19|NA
CASSMRENNSPLHF
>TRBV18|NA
CASSPAGRTYQETQYF
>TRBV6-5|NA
CASSYSSPLEQFF
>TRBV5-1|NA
CASSAGGTRNEKLFF
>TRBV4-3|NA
CASSQDLRQPQHF
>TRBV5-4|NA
CASSRIQGHEQYF